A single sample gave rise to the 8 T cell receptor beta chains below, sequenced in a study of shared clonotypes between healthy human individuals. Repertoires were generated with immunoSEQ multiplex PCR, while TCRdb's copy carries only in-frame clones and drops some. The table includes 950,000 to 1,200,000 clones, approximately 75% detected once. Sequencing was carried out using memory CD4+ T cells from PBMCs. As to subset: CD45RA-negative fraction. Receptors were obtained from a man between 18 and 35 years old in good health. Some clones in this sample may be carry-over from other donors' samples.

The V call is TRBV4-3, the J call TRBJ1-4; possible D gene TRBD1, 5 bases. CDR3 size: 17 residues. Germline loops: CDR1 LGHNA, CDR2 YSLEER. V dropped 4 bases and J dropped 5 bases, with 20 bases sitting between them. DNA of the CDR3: TGCGCCAGCAGCCTTTCTGCTAGCAGGGCGGAAAATGAAAAACTGTTTTTT. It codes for CASSLSASRAENEKLFF.

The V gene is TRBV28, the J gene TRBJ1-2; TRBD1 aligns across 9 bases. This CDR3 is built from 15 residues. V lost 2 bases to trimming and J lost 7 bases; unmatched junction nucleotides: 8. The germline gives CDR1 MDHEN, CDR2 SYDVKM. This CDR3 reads CASSLLPGQGVGYTF. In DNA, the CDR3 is TGTGCCAGCAGTTTACTTCCGGGACAGGGAGTTGGCTACACCTTC.

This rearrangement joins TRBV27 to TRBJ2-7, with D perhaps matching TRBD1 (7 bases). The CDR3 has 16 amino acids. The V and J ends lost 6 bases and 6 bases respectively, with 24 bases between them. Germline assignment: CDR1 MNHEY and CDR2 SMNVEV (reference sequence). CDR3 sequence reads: CASRSAGGQRWREQYF. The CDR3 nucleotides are TGTGCCAGCAGATCAGCCGGGGGACAGCGATGGCGCGAGCAGTACTTC.

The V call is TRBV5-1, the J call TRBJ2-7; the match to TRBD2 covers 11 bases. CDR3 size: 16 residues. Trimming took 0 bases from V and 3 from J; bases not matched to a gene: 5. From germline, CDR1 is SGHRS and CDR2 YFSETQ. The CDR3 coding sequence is TGCGCCAGCAGCTTGGCACTGGGGACTAGCGGCTACGAGCAGTACTTC. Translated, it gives CASSLALGTSGYEQYF.

The CDR3 is CASSPRQGGTEAFF. The CDR3 DNA is TGTGCCAGCTCACCTCGACAGGGCGGAACTGAAGCTTTCTTT. The chain links TRBV6-1 to TRBJ1-1, with 7 bases aligning to TRBD1. Trimming cost V 8 bases and J 5 bases; bases outside gene matches: 11. This CDR3 spans 14 amino acids. Germline values: CDR1 MNHNS, CDR2 SASEGT.

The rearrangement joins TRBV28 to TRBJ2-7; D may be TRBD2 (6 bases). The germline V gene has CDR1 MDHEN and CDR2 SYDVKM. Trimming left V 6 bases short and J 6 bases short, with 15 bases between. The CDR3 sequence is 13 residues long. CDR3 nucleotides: TGTGCCAGCAGGGCACTAGCTTGGGGCGAGCAGTACTTC. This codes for CASRALAWGEQYF.

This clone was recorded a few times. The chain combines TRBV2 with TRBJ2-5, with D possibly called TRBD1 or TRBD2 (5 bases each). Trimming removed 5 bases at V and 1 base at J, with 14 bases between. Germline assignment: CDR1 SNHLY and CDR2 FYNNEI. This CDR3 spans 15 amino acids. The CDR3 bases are TGTGCCAGCAGTACACTCACAGGAGGCCAAGAGACCCAGTACTTC. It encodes CASSTLTGGQETQYF.

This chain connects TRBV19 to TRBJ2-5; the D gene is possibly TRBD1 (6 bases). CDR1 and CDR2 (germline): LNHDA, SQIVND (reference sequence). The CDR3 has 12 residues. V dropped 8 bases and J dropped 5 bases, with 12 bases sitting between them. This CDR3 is CASRGQWETQYF. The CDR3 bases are TGTGCCAGTCGAGGACAGTGGGAGACCCAGTACTTC.